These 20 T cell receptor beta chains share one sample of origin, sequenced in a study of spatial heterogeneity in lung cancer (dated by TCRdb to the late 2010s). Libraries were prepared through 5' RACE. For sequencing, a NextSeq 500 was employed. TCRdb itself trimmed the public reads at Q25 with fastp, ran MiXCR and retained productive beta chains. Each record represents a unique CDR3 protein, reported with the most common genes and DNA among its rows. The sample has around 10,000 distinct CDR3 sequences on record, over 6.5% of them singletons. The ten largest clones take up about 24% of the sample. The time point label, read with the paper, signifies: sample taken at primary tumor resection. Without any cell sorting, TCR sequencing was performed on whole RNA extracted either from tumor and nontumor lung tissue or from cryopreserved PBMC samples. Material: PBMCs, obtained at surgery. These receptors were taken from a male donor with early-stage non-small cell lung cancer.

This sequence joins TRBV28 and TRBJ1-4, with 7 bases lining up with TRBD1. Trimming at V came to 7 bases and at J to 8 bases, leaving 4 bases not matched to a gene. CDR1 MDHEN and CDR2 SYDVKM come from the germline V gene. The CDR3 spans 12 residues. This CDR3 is CASTGQNEKLFF. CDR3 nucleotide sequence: TGTGCCAGCACGGGACAGAACGAAAAACTGTTTTTT.

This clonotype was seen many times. CDR3 coding DNA: TGTGCCACCAGATCGGACCCCAACACTGAAGCTTTCTTT. It codes for CATRSDPNTEAFF. The chain recombines TRBV24-1 with TRBJ1-1, with D unresolved. The CDR3 is 13 residues long. Trimming cost V 7 bases and J 2 bases, with 10 bases left between them. CDR1 KGHDR and CDR2 SFDVKD come from the germline V gene.

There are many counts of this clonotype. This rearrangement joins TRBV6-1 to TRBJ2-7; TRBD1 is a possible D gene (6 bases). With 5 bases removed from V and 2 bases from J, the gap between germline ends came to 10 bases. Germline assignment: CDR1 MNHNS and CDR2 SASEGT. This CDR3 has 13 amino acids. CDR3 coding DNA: TGTGCCAGCAGTATTAGACAGGCCTACGAGCAGTACTTC. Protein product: CASSIRQAYEQYF.

The CDR3 protein is CAISDPLRGGREQFF. Here the CDR3 DNA reads TGTGCCATCAGTGACCCCTTGCGGGGGGGCCGAGAGCAGTTCTTC. This chain connects TRBV10-3 to TRBJ2-1; TRBD2 matches at 9 bases. This CDR3 contains 15 residues. Germline V gene lookup returns CDR1 ENHRY and CDR2 SYGVKD. Germline trimming cut 3 bases from V and 10 bases from J; bases unmatched to any gene: 10.

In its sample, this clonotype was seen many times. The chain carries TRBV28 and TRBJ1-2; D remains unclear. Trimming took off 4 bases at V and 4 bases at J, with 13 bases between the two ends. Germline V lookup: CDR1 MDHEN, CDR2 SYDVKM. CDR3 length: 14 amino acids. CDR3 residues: CASSSRGRGYGYTF. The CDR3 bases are TGTGCCAGCAGTTCGCGGGGAAGAGGCTATGGCTACACCTTC.

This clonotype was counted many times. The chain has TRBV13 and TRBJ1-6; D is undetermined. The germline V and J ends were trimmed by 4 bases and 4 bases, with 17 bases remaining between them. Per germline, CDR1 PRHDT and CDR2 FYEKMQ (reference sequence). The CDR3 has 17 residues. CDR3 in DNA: TGTGCCAGCAGCTCCGGACGGATAAACTCATATAATTCACCCCTCCACTTT. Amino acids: CASSSGRINSYNSPLHF. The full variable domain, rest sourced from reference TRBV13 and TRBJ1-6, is AAGVIQSPRHLIKEKRETATLKCYPIPRHDTVYWYQQGPGQDPQFLISFYEKMQSDKGSIPDRFSAQQFSDYHSELNMSSLELGDSALYFCASSSGRINSYNSPLHFGNGTRLTVT.

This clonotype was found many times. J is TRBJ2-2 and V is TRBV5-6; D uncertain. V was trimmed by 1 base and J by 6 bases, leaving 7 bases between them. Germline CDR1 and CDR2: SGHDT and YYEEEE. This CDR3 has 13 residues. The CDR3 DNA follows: TGTGCCAGCAGCTTGTTGAGGTCCGGGGAGCTGTTTTTT. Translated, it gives CASSLLRSGELFF.

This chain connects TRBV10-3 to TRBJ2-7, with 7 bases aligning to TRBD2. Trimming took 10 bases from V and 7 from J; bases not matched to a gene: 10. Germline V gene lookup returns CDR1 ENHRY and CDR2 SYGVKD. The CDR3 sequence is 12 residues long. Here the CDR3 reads CATSGEGEEQYF. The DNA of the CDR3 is TGTGCCACGTCCGGGGAGGGTGAAGAGCAGTACTTC.

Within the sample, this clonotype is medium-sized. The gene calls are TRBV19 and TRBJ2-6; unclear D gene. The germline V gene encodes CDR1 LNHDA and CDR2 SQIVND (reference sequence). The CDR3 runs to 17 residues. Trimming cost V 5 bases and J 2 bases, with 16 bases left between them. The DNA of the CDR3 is TGTGCCAGTAGTTTACACGTCCCCTTGGCTGGGGCCAACGTCCTGACTTTC. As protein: CASSLHVPLAGANVLTF.

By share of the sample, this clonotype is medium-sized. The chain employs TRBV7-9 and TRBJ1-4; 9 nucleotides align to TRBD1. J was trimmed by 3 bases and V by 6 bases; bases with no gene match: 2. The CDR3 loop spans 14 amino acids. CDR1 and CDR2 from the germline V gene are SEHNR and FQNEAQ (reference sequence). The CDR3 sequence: CASSRQGANEKLFF. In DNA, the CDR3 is TGTGCCAGCAGTCGACAGGGGGCTAATGAAAAACTGTTTTTT.

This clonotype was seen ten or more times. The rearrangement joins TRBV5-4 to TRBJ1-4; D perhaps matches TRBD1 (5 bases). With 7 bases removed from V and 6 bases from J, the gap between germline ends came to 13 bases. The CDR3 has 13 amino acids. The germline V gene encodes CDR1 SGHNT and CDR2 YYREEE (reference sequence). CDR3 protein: CASHAGVDEKLFF. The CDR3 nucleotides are TGTGCCAGCCACGCGGGGGTTGATGAAAAACTGTTTTTT. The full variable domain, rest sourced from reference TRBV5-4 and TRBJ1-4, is ETGVTQSPTHLIKTRGQQVTLRCSSQSGHNTVSWYQQALGQGPQFIFQYYREEENGRGNFPPRFSGLQFPNYSSELNVNALELDDSALYLCASHAGVDEKLFFGSGTQLSVL.

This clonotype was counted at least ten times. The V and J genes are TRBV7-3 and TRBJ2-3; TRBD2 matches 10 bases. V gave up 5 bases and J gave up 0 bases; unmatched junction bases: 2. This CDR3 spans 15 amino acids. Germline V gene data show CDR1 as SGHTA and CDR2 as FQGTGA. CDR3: CASSRLAGSTDTQYF. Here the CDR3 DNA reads TGTGCCAGCAGCCGACTAGCGGGTAGCACAGATACGCAGTATTTT. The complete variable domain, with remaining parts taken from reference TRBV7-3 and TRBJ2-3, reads GAGVSQTPSNKVTEKGKYVELRCDPISGHTALYWYRQSLGQGPEFLIYFQGTGAADDSGLPNDRFFAVRPEGSVSTLKIQRTERGDSAVYLCASSRLAGSTDTQYFGPGTRLTVL.

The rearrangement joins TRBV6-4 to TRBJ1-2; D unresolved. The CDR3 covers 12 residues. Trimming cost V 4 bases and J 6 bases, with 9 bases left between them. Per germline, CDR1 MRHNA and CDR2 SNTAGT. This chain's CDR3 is CASSAGVDGYTF. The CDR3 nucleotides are TGTGCCAGCAGTGCCGGGGTAGATGGCTACACCTTC.

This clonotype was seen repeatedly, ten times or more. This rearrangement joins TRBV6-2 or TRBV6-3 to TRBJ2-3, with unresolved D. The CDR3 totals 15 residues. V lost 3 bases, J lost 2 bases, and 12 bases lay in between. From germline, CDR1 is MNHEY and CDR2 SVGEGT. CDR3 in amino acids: CASSYGSETTDTQYF. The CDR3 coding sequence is TGTGCCAGCAGTTATGGTTCGGAGACCACAGATACGCAGTATTTT.

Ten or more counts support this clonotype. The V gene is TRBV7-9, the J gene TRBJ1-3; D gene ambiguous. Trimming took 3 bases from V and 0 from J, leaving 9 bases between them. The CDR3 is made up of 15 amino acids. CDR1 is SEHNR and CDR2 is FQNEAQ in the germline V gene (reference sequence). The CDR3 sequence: CASSLDGSSGNTIYF. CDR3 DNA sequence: TGTGCCAGCAGCTTGGACGGAAGCTCTGGAAACACCATATATTTT.

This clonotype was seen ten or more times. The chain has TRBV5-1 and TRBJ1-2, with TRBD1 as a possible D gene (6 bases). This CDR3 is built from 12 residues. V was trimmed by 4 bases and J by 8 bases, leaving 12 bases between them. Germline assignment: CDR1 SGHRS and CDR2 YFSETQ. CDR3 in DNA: TGCGCCAGCAGCGTGGACAGTTTCGGCTACACCTTC. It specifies CASSVDSFGYTF.

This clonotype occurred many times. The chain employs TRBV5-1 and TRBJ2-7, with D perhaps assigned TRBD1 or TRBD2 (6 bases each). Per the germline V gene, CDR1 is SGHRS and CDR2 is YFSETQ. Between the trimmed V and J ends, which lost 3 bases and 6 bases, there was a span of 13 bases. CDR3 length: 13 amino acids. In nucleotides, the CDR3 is TGCGCCAGCAGCTGGGGGGCAGGGACCGAGCAGTACTTC. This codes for CASSWGAGTEQYF.

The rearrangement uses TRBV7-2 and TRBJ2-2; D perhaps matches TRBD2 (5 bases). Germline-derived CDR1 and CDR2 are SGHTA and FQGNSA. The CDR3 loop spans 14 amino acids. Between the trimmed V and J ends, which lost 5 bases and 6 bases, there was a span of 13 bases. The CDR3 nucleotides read TGTGCCAGCAGCCCGGGGATCTTGGCCGGGGAGCTGTTTTTT. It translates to CASSPGILAGELFF.

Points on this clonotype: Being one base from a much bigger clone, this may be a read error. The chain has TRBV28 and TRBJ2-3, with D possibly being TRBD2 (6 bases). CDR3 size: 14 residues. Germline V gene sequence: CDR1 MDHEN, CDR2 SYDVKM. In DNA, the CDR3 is TGTGTCAGCGCGGTAGCAGGGAGGTCAGATACGCAGTGTTTT. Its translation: CVSAVAGRSDTQCF.

In DNA, the CDR3 is TGTGCCAGCAGTTCTTTCCGGGGCACAGATACGCAGTATTTT. It codes for CASSSFRGTDTQYF. This rearrangement joins TRBV12-3 or TRBV12-4 to TRBJ2-3; no clear D gene. Trimming removed 4 bases from V and 1 base from J, with 9 bases in between. The CDR3 covers 14 residues.